Listed below are T cell receptor beta chains from one sample, sequenced in a study of blood T cells in healthy people across ages. TCRdb processed the 5' RACE reads anew with MiXCR; each CDR3 protein has one entry. The sample yields over 1,500,000 distinct CDR3 sequences, roughly 43% seen once. Sample: blood. The receptors were sampled from a human donor in good health. Each CDR3 is given with its conserved first and last residue. A D gene is named only where the DNA matches it firmly. The listing skips clone size in some rows; elsewhere it reads once, few, many or a size class.

abundance	j_gene	d_gene	v_gene	CDR3aa	CDR3nt
few	TRBJ2-6	.	TRBV11-2	CASSLGGFPGANVLTF	TGTGCCAGCAGCTTAGGGGGGTTTCCTGGGGCCAACGTCCTGACTTTC
.	TRBJ2-6	.	TRBV21-1	CASSKGQGAPSSGANVLTF	TGTGCCAGCAGCAAAGGACAGGGGGCACCCAGCTCTGGGGCCAACGTCCTGACTTTC
.	TRBJ2-7	.	TRBV24-1	CATRGDTYEQYF	TGTGCCACCAGGGGGGACACCTACGAGCAGTACTTC
few	TRBJ1-2	TRBD1	TRBV7-2	CASSLGQGALWDGYTF	TGTGCCAGCAGCTTAGGACAGGGGGCGCTGTGGGATGGCTACACCTTC
many	TRBJ1-2	.	TRBV7-9	CASSLEGSGYTF	TGTGCCAGCAGTTTGGAGGGGTCTGGCTACACCTTC
few	TRBJ2-5	.	TRBV29-1	CSVGVAGYKQYF	TGCAGCGTGGGGGTCGCTGGCTACAAGCAGTACTTC
few	TRBJ2-3	TRBD1	TRBV24-1	CATSDYRGRNTDTQYF	TGTGCCACCAGTGATTACAGGGGTAGGAATACAGATACGCAGTATTTT
.	TRBJ1-2	.	TRBV29-1	CSVGRINLDGYTF	TGCAGCGTTGGGAGAATCAATCTAGATGGCTACACCTTC
.	TRBJ2-1	TRBD2	TRBV29-1	CSVEGFTGGGYYSEQFF	TGCAGCGTTGAGGGCTTCACGGGCGGGGGATACTACAGTGAGCAGTTCTTC
.	TRBJ1-1	.	TRBV6-6	CASSYGTDYAEAFF	TGTGCCAGCAGTTACGGGACGGACTATGCTGAAGCTTTCTTT
.	TRBJ2-1	TRBD2	TRBV2	CASILTSGGSHSYNEQFF	TGTGCCAGCATCCTGACTAGCGGGGGGTCCCACTCCTACAATGAGCAGTTCTTC
many	TRBJ2-7	.	TRBV7-2	CASSLGGQLIYEQYF	TGTGCCAGCAGCTTGGGGGGACAGCTCATCTACGAGCAGTACTTC
.	TRBJ2-7	.	TRBV5-8	CASSPDTAGSAYEQYF	TGTGCCAGCAGCCCGGATACGGCCGGATCCGCCTACGAGCAGTACTTC
.	TRBJ2-4	TRBD1	TRBV12-3/TRBV12-4	CASRGGQGKNIQYF	TGTGCCAGCAGAGGGGGACAGGGCAAAAACATTCAGTACTTC
.	TRBJ2-3	TRBD2	TRBV4-2	CVSSPPSLAGGLNTQYF	TGTGTCAGCAGCCCTCCTTCCCTAGCGGGGGGGCTAAATACGCAGTATTTT
.	TRBJ2-1	TRBD2	TRBV28	CASKLMTRGGLVSYNEQFF	TGTGCCAGCAAACTAATGACGCGGGGGGGCCTCGTGTCCTACAATGAGCAGTTCTTC
few	TRBJ2-4	TRBD1	TRBV5-1	CASSLGQGRHIQYF	TGCGCCAGCAGCTTGGGACAGGGTAGACACATTCAGTACTTC
few	TRBJ2-7	TRBD1	TRBV5-1	CASSRWDSLREQYF	TGCGCCAGCAGCCGTTGGGACAGCCTACGAGAGCAGTACTTC
few	TRBJ2-5	.	TRBV10-3	CAISEPRQNYKTQYF	TGTGCCATCAGTGAACCGAGACAGAACTACAAGACCCAGTACTTC
.	TRBJ1-1	.	TRBV6-2/TRBV6-3	CASSYGWEDTEAFF	TGTGCCAGCAGTTACGGATGGGAGGACACTGAAGCTTTCTTT
.	TRBJ2-7	.	TRBV28	CASSLPVSYEQYF	TGTGCCAGCAGTTTACCGGTCTCCTACGAGCAGTACTTC